The 28 T cell receptor beta chains below were found in one sample sequenced in a study of brain T cells in children with intractable seizures. The assay was immunoSEQ multiplex PCR, and TCRdb's table has in-frame clones only and misses some. The profile shows tens of thousands of clones, under 95% of them singletons. Sequenced material: peripheral blood, taken at surgery. These TCRs come from a boy in the first two years of life with tuberous sclerosis and intractable seizures.

V gene TRBV9 combines with J gene TRBJ1-1; 7 bases map to TRBD1. The length of the CDR3 is 14 residues. CDR1 is SGDLS and CDR2 is YYNGEE in the germline V gene. Trimming at V came to 3 bases and at J to 5 bases, leaving 7 bases not matched to a gene. The DNA for the CDR3 is TGTGCCAGCAGCGGATACAGGGGAGGGACTGAAGCTTTCTTT. Encoded protein: CASSGYRGGTEAFF. Full variable domain (rest looked up from reference TRBV9 and TRBJ1-1): DSGVTQTPKHLITATGQRVTLRCSPRSGDLSVYWYQQSLDQGLQFLIQYYNGEERAKGNILERFSAQQFPDLHSELNLSSLELGDSALYFCASSGYRGGTEAFFGQGTRLTVV.

The rearrangement uses TRBV7-9 and TRBJ1-4; the D is unclear. Trimming took 1 base from V and 7 from J, leaving 10 bases between them. CDR3 size: 14 residues. Germline CDR1 is SEHNR and CDR2 is FQNEAQ (reference sequence). CDR3 in amino acids: CASSLGREAEKLFF. The CDR3 bases are TGTGCCAGCAGCTTAGGACGGGAAGCTGAAAAACTGTTTTTT.

The chain couples TRBV9 to TRBJ2-3; 10 bases align to TRBD2. This CDR3 has 18 amino acids. V was pared by 3 bases and J by 4 bases, with 14 bases of the junction left unmatched. Germline V CDR1 and CDR2: SGDLS, YYNGEE. DNA for the CDR3: TGTGCCAGCAGCGCGCGACTAACAGGGACTAGCGCATCAGATACGCAGTATTTT. Amino acid sequence: CASSARLTGTSASDTQYF.

The rearrangement links TRBV4-2 to TRBJ2-3, with 14 bases aligning to TRBD2. J gave up 5 bases and V 4 bases, and 2 bases lay outside the gene matches. Germline V gene data show CDR1 as LGHNA and CDR2 as YNFKEQ. CDR3 size: 15 residues. CDR3: CASSPGLAGEDTQYF. Here the CDR3 DNA reads TGTGCCAGCAGCCCGGGACTAGCGGGAGAAGATACGCAGTATTTT.

V usage is TRBV6-5 and J usage is TRBJ2-2, with D uncertain. This CDR3 spans 12 amino acids. Trimming shortened V by 6 bases and J by 8 bases, and 10 bases separated the two germline ends. CDR1 and CDR2 from the germline V gene are MNHEY and SVGAGI. In nucleotides, the CDR3 is TGTGCCAGCAGATCCTTCGGAGGGGAGCTGTTTTTT. Protein sequence: CASRSFGGELFF.

The V and J genes are TRBV14 and TRBJ1-2; D not resolved. This CDR3 contains 13 residues. Per germline, CDR1 SGHDN and CDR2 FVKESK. V lost 1 base and J lost 5, with 8 bases in between. CDR3 coding DNA: TGTGCCAGCAGCCAAGGACAAAAATATGGCTACACCTTC. This sequence encodes CASSQGQKYGYTF.

The chain joins TRBV14 to TRBJ2-7; no firm D call. From germline, CDR1 is SGHDN and CDR2 FVKESK. This CDR3 comprises 14 residues. Trimming took 4 bases from V and 2 from J, leaving 12 bases between them. This chain's CDR3 is CASSLTRYPYEQYF. CDR3 coding DNA: TGTGCCAGCAGCCTCACCAGGTATCCCTACGAGCAGTACTTC.

The chain links TRBV27 to TRBJ1-5; a possible D gene is TRBD1 (6 bases). The CDR3 has 13 residues. CDR1 and CDR2 from the germline V gene are MNHEY and SMNVEV (reference sequence). Trimming shortened V by 6 bases and J by 7 bases, and 13 bases separated the two germline ends. Written as DNA, the CDR3 is TGTGCCAGCAGCCCACAGGGAAGACAGCCCCAGCATTTT. Its translation is CASSPQGRQPQHF.

The chain joins TRBV25-1 to TRBJ2-3; 10 bases agree with TRBD2. Germline CDR1 reads MGHDK; CDR2 reads SYGVNS. Losses at the gene ends were 5 bases for V and 5 bases for J; bases not matched to a gene: 13. CDR3 length equals 17 residues. The CDR3 DNA is TGTGCCAGCAGTCTTTTTCGAAGCGGGAGGGCCGGAGATACGCAGTATTTT. This sequence encodes CASSLFRSGRAGDTQYF.

This clone was counted a single time. At one boundary the junction diverges from the germline segment, which might be a read error. The chain recombines TRBV7-9 with TRBJ2-4; D is perhaps TRBD1 or TRBD2 (6 bases each). Germline assignment: CDR1 SEHNR and CDR2 FQNEAQ (reference sequence). The CDR3 is 11 amino acids. The CDR3 protein is CASSSSGALNF. In DNA, the CDR3 is TGTGCCAGCAGCTCCTCGGGGGCGTTGAACTTC.

J is TRBJ2-3 and V is TRBV5-6; D is possibly TRBD1 (6 bases). CDR1 and CDR2 (germline): SGHDT, YYEEEE. Trimming pared 4 bases from V and 1 base from J, leaving 16 bases between. The CDR3 is 16 amino acids. The CDR3 DNA reads as TGTGCCAGCAGCGTAAGATGGGGGCGAGGCACAGATACGCAGTATTTT. It is translated as CASSVRWGRGTDTQYF.

This clone was recorded once. The V call is TRBV13, the J call TRBJ2-7; 9 nucleotides match TRBD1. The CDR3 runs 14 residues. Germline V CDR1 and CDR2: PRHDT, FYEKMQ (reference sequence). The V gene end was trimmed by 1 base and the J gene end by 3 bases; junction bases not matched to a gene: 1. CDR3 in amino acids: CASSLATGGYEQYF. The CDR3 DNA is TGTGCCAGCAGCTTAGCGACAGGGGGCTACGAGCAGTACTTC. Combining the CDR3 with reference TRBV13 and TRBJ2-7 gives the whole variable domain AAGVIQSPRHLIKEKRETATLKCYPIPRHDTVYWYQQGPGQDPQFLISFYEKMQSDKGSIPDRFSAQQFSDYHSELNMSSLELGDSALYFCASSLATGGYEQYFGPGTRLTVT.

This clone was recorded only once. The V and J genes are TRBV4-1 and TRBJ1-5; D possibly corresponds to TRBD1 (6 bases). Between the trimmed V and J ends, which lost 4 bases and 6 bases, there was a span of 19 bases. This CDR3 is 16 amino acids long. Germline V gene data show CDR1 as MGHRA and CDR2 as YSYEKL. CDR3 amino acids: CASSPVGGASLQPQHF. Here the CDR3 DNA reads TGCGCCAGCAGCCCCGTAGGGGGGGCTTCTCTTCAGCCCCAGCATTTT.

This clone was observed a single time. The V call is TRBV9, the J call TRBJ2-3; 15 bases map to TRBD2. Germline lookup yields CDR1 SGDLS and CDR2 YYNGEE. This CDR3 contains 20 residues. V lost 3 bases to trimming and J lost 2 bases; unmatched junction nucleotides: 13. CDR3 bases: TGTGCCAGCAGCGCTACTCCAGGGACTAGCGGGAGGCGGGACACAGATACGCAGTATTTT. Protein product: CASSATPGTSGRRDTDTQYF.

The gene calls are TRBV15 and TRBJ2-3; 7 bases are a match to TRBD2. CDR3 length: 16 amino acids. The germline V gene has CDR1 LNHNV and CDR2 YYDKDF (reference sequence). Trimming took 8 bases from V and 1 from J; bases not matched to a gene: 12. Here the CDR3 DNA reads TGTGCCACCCGTCGGGGCGGGAGAGTCGGCACAGATACGCAGTATTTT. This codes for CATRRGGRVGTDTQYF.

The chain joins TRBV28 to TRBJ1-1; D is unresolved. Germline values: CDR1 MDHEN, CDR2 SYDVKM. The CDR3 totals 15 residues. V was cut by 8 bases and J by 1 base, with 17 bases left in between. CDR3 sequence reads: CASQVGSRGNTEAFF. CDR3 bases: TGTGCCAGCCAGGTCGGGTCGCGGGGGAACACTGAAGCTTTCTTT.

The rearrangement joins TRBV2 to TRBJ1-2; D possibly corresponds to TRBD1 (5 bases). From germline, CDR1 is SNHLY and CDR2 FYNNEI. CDR3 length: 13 residues. Trimming took off 4 bases at V and 6 bases at J, with 12 bases between the two ends. This CDR3 reads CASSARVIDGYTF. CDR3 nucleotides: TGTGCCAGCAGTGCCAGGGTAATAGATGGCTACACCTTC.

V and J are TRBV28 and TRBJ1-5; D uncertain. Germline-derived CDR1 and CDR2 are MDHEN and SYDVKM. V dropped 3 bases and J dropped 1 base, with 16 bases sitting between them. This CDR3 has 17 residues. CDR3 residues: CASSFKIGLPSNQPQHF. In DNA form, the CDR3 reads TGTGCCAGCAGTTTTAAAATCGGACTCCCGAGCAATCAGCCCCAGCATTTT.

CDR3 in DNA: TGTGCCAGCAGTTACTGGGGTAACAATGAGCAGTTCTTC. Translated: CASSYWGNNEQFF. The gene calls are TRBV6-5 and TRBJ2-1; D is undetermined. The V end lost 1 base, the J end lost 5 bases, and 6 bases lay between the germline ends. This CDR3 is 13 amino acids long. CDR1 and CDR2 from the germline V gene are MNHEY and SVGAGI.

The V gene is TRBV2, the J gene TRBJ1-1, with D uncertain. CDR3 size: 13 residues. The V and J ends lost 3 bases and 3 bases respectively, with 8 bases between them. CDR1 and CDR2 (germline): SNHLY, FYNNEI. The CDR3 nucleotides read TGTGCCAGCAGTGAGCTCTTTGACACTGAAGCTTTCTTT. It is translated as CASSELFDTEAFF.

CDR3 coding DNA: TGTGCCACCGGCCCAGGGGGGTCTTACAATGAGCAGTTCTTC. This sequence encodes CATGPGGSYNEQFF. The chain uses TRBV24-1 and TRBJ2-1; D perhaps matches TRBD1 (7 bases). CDR3 length: 14 residues. With 9 bases removed from V and 4 bases from J, the gap between germline ends came to 15 bases. CDR1 is KGHDR, CDR2 SFDVKD, per germline.

The V gene is TRBV12-5, the J gene TRBJ2-7; the D gene is possibly TRBD1 (6 bases). The CDR3 is made up of 13 amino acids. Germline lookup yields CDR1 LGHNT and CDR2 FRNRAP. V gave up 7 bases and J gave up 2 bases, with 12 bases separating them. In nucleotides, the CDR3 is TGTGCTAGTGCCCGGGACACAACCTACGAGCAGTACTTC. This gives the protein CASARDTTYEQYF.

The rearrangement joins TRBV11-3 to TRBJ2-3; 9 bases match TRBD2. There are 13 residues in the CDR3. V lost 5 bases to trimming and J lost 4 bases; unmatched junction nucleotides: 1. In germline, CDR1 is SGHNT, CDR2 YENEEA. The CDR3 reads CASSPSGADTQYF. The CDR3 DNA is TGTGCCAGCAGCCCTAGCGGGGCAGATACGCAGTATTTT.

The genes are TRBV6-6 and TRBJ2-6; no definite D call. The CDR3 spans 16 residues. Germline V CDR1 and CDR2: MNHNY, SVGAGI (reference sequence). Trimming shortened V by 5 bases and J by 2 bases, and 13 bases separated the two germline ends. CDR3: CASSKIGVAGANVLTF. The CDR3 DNA sequence: TGTGCCAGCAGTAAAATTGGGGTTGCTGGGGCCAACGTCCTGACTTTC.

The gene calls are TRBV25-1 and TRBJ2-7, with 10 bases fitting TRBD1. Per germline, CDR1 MGHDK and CDR2 SYGVNS. CDR3 size: 15 residues. V was pared by 2 bases and J by 2 bases, with 3 bases of the junction left unmatched. The CDR3 loop reads CASSEGQGGTYEQYF. Written as DNA, the CDR3 is TGTGCCAGCAGTGAAGGACAGGGGGGAACCTACGAGCAGTACTTC.

The chain combines TRBV11-3 with TRBJ1-3; D call uncertain. Per germline, CDR1 SGHNT and CDR2 YENEEA. The CDR3 loop spans 12 amino acids. V was pared by 4 bases and J by 3 bases, with 4 bases between. The CDR3 DNA sequence: TGTGCCAGCAGCTGGGATGGAAACACCATATATTTT. It specifies CASSWDGNTIYF.

This clone came up once. This CDR3 reads CASSIGTLATNEKLFF. The CDR3 coding sequence is TGTGCCAGCAGCATCGGGACCCTGGCAACTAATGAAAAACTGTTTTTT. The J gene is TRBJ1-4, the V gene TRBV9, with TRBD1 as a possible D gene (5 bases). The length of the CDR3 is 16 residues. The V end was cut by 4 bases, the J end by 0 bases, with 13 bases between. The germline gives CDR1 SGDLS, CDR2 YYNGEE.

The genes are TRBV7-6 and TRBJ2-5, with 8 positions matching TRBD2. Trimming removed 5 bases from V and 2 bases from J; junction bases left unmatched: 10. Looked up from germline, CDR1 is SGHVS and CDR2 is FNYEAQ. The CDR3 is 16 residues long. The CDR3 is CASSAKLAETQETQYF. The CDR3 coding sequence is TGTGCCAGCAGCGCAAAACTAGCGGAAACTCAAGAGACCCAGTACTTC.